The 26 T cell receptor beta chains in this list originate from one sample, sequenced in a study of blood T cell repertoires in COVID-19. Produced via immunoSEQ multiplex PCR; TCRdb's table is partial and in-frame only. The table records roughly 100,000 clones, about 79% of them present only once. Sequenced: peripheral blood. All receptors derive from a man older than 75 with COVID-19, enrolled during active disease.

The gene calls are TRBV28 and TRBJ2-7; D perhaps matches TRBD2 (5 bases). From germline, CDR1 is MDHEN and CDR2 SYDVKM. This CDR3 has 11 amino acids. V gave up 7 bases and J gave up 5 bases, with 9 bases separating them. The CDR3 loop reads CASTRRDEQYF. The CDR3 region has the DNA TGTGCCAGCACCCGGCGGGACGAGCAGTACTTC.

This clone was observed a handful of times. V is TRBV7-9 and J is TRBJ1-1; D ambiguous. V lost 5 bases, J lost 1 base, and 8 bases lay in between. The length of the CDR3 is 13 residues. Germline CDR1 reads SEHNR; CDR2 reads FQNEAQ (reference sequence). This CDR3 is CASSLNGNTEAFF. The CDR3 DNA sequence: TGTGCCAGCAGCCTAAACGGGAACACTGAAGCTTTCTTT.

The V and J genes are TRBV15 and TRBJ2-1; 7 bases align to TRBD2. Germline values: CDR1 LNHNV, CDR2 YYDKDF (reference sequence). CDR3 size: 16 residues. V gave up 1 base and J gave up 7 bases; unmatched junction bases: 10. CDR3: CATSRARSGARNEQFF. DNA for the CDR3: TGTGCCACCAGCAGAGCGCGGAGCGGGGCCAGGAATGAGCAGTTCTTC.

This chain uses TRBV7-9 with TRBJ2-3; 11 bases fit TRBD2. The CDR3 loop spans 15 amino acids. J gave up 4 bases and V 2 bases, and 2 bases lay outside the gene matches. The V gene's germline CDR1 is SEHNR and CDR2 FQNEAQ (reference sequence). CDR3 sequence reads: CASSLTSGRPDTQYF. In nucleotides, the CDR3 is TGTGCCAGCAGCTTAACTAGCGGGAGACCAGATACGCAGTATTTT.

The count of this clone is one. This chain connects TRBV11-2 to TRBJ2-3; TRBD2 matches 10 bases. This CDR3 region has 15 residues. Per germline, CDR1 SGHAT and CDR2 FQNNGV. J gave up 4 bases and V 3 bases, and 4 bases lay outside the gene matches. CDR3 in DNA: TGTGCCAGCAGCTTGTCTAGCGGGAGCTCAGATACGCAGTATTTT. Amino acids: CASSLSSGSSDTQYF.

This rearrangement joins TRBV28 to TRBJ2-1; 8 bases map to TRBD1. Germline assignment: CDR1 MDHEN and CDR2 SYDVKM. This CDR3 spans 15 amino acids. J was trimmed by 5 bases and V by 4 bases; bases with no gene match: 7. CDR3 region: CASSSHGTGNNEQFF. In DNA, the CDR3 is TGTGCCAGCAGTTCACATGGGACAGGCAACAATGAGCAGTTCTTC.

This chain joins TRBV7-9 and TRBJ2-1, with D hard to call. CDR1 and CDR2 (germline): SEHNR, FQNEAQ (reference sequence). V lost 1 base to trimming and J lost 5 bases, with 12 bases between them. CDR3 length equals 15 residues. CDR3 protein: CASSLGLAPDNEQFF. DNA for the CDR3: TGTGCCAGCAGCTTAGGGTTAGCACCCGACAATGAGCAGTTCTTC.

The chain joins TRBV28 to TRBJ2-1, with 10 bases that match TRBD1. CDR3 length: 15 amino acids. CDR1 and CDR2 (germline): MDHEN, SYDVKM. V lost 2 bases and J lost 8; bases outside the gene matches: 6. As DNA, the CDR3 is TGTGCCAGCAGTTTACCCGGGACAGGGGTCCATGAGCAGTTCTTC. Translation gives CASSLPGTGVHEQFF.

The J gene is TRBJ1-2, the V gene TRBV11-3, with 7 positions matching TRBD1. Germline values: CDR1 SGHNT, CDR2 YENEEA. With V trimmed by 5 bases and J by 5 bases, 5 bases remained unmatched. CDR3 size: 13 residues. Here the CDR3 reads CASSDRDAYGYTF. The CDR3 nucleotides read TGTGCCAGCAGCGACAGGGACGCATATGGCTACACCTTC.

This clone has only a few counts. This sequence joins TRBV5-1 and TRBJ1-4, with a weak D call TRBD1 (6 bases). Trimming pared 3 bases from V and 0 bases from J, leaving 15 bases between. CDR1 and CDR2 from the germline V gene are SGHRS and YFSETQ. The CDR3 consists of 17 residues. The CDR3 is CASSSQGLGATNEKLFF. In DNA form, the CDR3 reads TGCGCCAGCAGCTCACAGGGTTTGGGGGCAACTAATGAAAAACTGTTTTTT.

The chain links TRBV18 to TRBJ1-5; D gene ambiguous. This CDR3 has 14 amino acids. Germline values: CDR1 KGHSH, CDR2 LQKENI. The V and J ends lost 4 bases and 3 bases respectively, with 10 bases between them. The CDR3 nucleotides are TGTGCCAGCTCACTGGGCTCTTTCAATCAGCCCCAGCATTTT. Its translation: CASSLGSFNQPQHF.

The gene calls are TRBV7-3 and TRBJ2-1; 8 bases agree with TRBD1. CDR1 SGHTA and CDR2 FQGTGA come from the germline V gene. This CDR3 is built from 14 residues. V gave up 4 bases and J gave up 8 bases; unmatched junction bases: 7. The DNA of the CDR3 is TGTGCCAGCAGCTCCCCGGACAGGGCCGATGAGCAGTTCTTC. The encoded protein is CASSSPDRADEQFF.

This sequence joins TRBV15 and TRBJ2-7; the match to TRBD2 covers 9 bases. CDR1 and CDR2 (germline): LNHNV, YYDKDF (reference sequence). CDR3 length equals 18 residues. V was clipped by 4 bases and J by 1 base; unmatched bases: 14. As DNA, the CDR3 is TGTGCCACCAGCAAAGATAGCGGGAGTGGAGGGGATTCCTACGAGCAGTACTTC. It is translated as CATSKDSGSGGDSYEQYF. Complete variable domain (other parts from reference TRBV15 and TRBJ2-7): DAMVIQNPRYQVTQFGKPVTLSCSQTLNHNVMYWYQQKSSQAPKLLFHYYDKDFNNEADTPDNFQSRRPNTSFCFLDIRSPGLGDTAMYLCATSKDSGSGGDSYEQYFGPGTRLTVT.

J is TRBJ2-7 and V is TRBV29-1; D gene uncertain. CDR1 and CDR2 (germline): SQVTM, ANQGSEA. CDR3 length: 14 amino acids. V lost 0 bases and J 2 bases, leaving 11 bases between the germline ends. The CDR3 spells CSVEDQAPPYEQYF. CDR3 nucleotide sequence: TGCAGCGTTGAAGATCAGGCCCCACCCTACGAGCAGTACTTC.

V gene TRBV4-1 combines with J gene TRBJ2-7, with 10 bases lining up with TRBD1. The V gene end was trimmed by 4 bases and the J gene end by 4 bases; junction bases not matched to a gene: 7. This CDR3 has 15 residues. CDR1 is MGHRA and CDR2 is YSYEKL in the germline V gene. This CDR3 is CASSPLDRGRYEQYF. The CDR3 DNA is TGCGCCAGCAGCCCCTTAGACAGGGGGCGTTACGAGCAGTACTTC.

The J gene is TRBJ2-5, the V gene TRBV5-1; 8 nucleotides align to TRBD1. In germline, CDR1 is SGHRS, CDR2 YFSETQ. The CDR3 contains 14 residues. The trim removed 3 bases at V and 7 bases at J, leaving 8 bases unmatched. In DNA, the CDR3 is TGCGCCAGCAGCTCTACAGGGGGTGAGGGGACCCAGTACTTC. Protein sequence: CASSSTGGEGTQYF.

The CDR3 nucleotides read TGTGCCAGCAGTGAGAGGGGGACAGTCTCCTACGAGCAGTACTTC. Translation: CASSERGTVSYEQYF. This chain connects TRBV6-1 to TRBJ2-7; 7 bases line up with TRBD1. The CDR3 consists of 15 residues. Germline V gene data show CDR1 as MNHNS and CDR2 as SASEGT. V lost 3 bases to trimming and J lost 0 bases; unmatched junction nucleotides: 5.

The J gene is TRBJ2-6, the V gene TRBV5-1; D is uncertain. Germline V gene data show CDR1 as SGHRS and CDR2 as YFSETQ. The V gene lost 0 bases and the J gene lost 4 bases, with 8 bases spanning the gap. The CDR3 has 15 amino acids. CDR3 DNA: TGCGCCAGCAGCTTGGAATGGGCAGGGGCCAACGTCCTGACTTTC. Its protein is CASSLEWAGANVLTF.

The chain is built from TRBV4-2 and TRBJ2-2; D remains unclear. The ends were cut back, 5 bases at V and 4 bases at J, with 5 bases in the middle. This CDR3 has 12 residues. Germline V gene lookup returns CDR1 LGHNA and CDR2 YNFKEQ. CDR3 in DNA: TGTGCCAGCAGCTACTTCACCGGGGAGCTGTTTTTT. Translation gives CASSYFTGELFF.

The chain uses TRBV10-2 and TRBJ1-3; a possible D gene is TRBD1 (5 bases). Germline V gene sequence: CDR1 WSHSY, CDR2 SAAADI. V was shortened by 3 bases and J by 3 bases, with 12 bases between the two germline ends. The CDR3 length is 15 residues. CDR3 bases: TGCGCCAGCAGTGAAGTAGGGGCCGTTGGAAACACCATATATTTT. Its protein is CASSEVGAVGNTIYF.

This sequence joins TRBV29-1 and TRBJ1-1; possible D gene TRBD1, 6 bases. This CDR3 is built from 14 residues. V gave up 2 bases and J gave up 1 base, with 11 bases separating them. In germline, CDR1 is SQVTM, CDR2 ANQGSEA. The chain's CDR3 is CSVEIRGRNTEAFF. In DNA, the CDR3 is TGCAGCGTTGAAATCAGGGGTCGGAACACTGAAGCTTTCTTT.

The CDR3 reads CASSLYGDTGELFF. The CDR3 nucleotides read TGCGCCAGCAGCCTCTACGGGGACACCGGGGAGCTGTTTTTT. V is TRBV5-1 and J is TRBJ2-2; D perhaps matches TRBD2 (5 bases). Trimming took off 4 bases at V and 3 bases at J, with 10 bases between the two ends. This CDR3 is 14 amino acids long. Looked up from germline, CDR1 is SGHRS and CDR2 is YFSETQ.

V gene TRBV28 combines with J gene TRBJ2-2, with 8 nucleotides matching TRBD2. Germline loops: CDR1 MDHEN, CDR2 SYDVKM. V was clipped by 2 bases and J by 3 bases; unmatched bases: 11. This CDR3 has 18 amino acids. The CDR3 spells CASSLTSGAGGYTGELFF. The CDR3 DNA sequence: TGTGCCAGCAGTTTAACTAGCGGTGCTGGTGGGTACACCGGGGAGCTGTTTTTT.

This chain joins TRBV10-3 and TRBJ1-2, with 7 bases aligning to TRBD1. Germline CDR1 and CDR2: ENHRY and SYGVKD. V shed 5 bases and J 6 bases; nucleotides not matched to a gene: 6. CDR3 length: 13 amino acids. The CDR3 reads CAISLDRSHGYTF. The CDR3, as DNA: TGTGCCATCAGTCTGGACAGGTCCCATGGCTACACCTTC.

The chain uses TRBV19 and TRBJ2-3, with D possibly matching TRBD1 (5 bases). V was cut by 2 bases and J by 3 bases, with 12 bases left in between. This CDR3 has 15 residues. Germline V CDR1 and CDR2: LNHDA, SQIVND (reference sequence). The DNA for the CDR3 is TGTGCCAGTAGTATACAGGGTATCATTACAGATACGCAGTATTTT. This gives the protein CASSIQGIITDTQYF. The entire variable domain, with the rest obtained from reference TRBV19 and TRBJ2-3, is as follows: DGGITQSPKYLFRKEGQNVTLSCEQNLNHDAMYWYRQDPGQGLRLIYYSQIVNDFQKGDIAEGYSVSREKKESFPLTVTSAQKNPTAFYLCASSIQGIITDTQYFGPGTRLTVL.

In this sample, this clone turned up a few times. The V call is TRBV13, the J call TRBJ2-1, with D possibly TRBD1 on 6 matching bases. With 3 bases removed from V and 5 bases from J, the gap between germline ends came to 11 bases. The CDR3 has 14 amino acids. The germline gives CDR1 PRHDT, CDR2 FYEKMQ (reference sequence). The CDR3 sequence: CASSFRDRHNEQFF. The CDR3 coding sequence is TGTGCCAGCAGCTTCCGAGACAGGCACAATGAGCAGTTCTTC.